This T cell receptor beta chain emerged from a study of blood T cell repertoires in COVID-19. On the study more broadly: COVID-19 samples from acute and convalescent phases originated in the United States, Italy and Spain.

Germline values: CDR1 KGHSH, CDR2 LQKENI. There are 16 residues in the CDR3. V trimming: 7 bases; J trimming: 2 bases; junction bases outside the gene matches: 13. Original processing methods: For nucleated cells, counts were estimated from reference gene primer amplification. TCRdb's table, derived via immunoSEQ multiplex PCR, lists solely in-frame clones and lacks some. D and trimming come from the DNA, and the V and J calls and clone size come from that table. The table includes around 160,000 clones, more than 75% detected once. The sample comprised PBMCs or T cells enriched from blood (not recorded which). The chain couples TRBV18 to TRBJ2-5; 7 positions match TRBD1. The receptor was derived from a young woman with acute COVID-19. The CDR3 region is CASFRGPGQLQETQYF. The CDR3 DNA reads TGTGCCAGCTTCAGAGGTCCGGGACAGCTACAAGAGACCCAGTACTTC.